Listed here are 2 T cell receptor beta chains from one sample, sequenced in a study of blood T cells in healthy people across ages (dated by TCRdb to between 2014 and 2017). Receptor amplification or capture employed 5' RACE. Sequenced on an Illumina HiSeq 2500. The second PCR ran for about 6 to 12 cycles and used a J-beta primer mix along with a sample-barcoded 5' primer. TCRdb's own reprocessing of the public reads used fastp at Q25 and MiXCR and kept productive beta chains. For every CDR3 protein sequence, its rows merge into one entry that carries the most common genes and DNA. This sample lists about 1.8 million distinct CDR3 sequences; approximately 50% were detected once. The ten largest clones add up to over 2% of the sample. Sequencing input: blood. The receptors derive from a woman aged 35 to 49 in good health.

This clonotype was seen a single time. The chain has TRBV7-9 and TRBJ1-6; D is ambiguous. V was cut by 6 bases and J by 7 bases, with 22 bases left in between. CDR3 size: 17 residues. In germline, CDR1 is SEHNR, CDR2 FQNEAQ (reference sequence). CDR3 sequence: CASSALNVDETNSPLHF. The DNA for the CDR3 is TGTGCCAGCAGTGCGCTAAATGTTGATGAGACAAATTCACCCCTCCACTTT.

The rearrangement links TRBV27 to TRBJ2-7; TRBD1 might be the D (6 bases). Trimming pared 5 bases from V and 5 bases from J, leaving 13 bases between. This CDR3 has 13 amino acids. Germline lookup yields CDR1 MNHEY and CDR2 SMNVEV (reference sequence). In DNA form, the CDR3 reads TGTGCCAGCAGTCCTGGACAGCGCAACGAGCAGTACTTC. Its protein product is CASSPGQRNEQYF.